This TCR beta chain originates from a study of response to subunit inactivated influenza vaccine. The CDR3 spans 12 residues. The V gene lost 7 bases and the J gene lost 16 bases, with 20 bases spanning the gap. TCRdb independently ran MiXCR on the RT-PCR reads; one entry per CDR3 protein. The top ten hold 11% of the sample, which has hundreds of thousands of distinct CDR3 sequences, roughly 14% seen once. This clonotype appeared many times. No antigen is known for it. Whole-study results and caveats: Each seasonal flu vaccination may recruit only limited new T cells, authors suggested.

This material consisted of PBMCs from blood, taken about 12 days after vaccination. The V call is TRBV12-3 or TRBV12-4, the J call TRBJ2-1, with D possibly being TRBD2 (7 bases). This clonotype originated in a man aged 45 to 65 who received an inactivated influenza vaccine. The CDR3 loop reads CASTPGPGGYFF. CDR3 coding DNA: TGTGCCAGCACTCCCGGCCCGGGGGGCTACTTCTTC.